The rows below give T cell receptor beta chains drawn from one sample of a study of blood T cell repertoires in COVID-19. Clones were read by immunoSEQ multiplex PCR, and TCRdb kept only the in-frame ones, dropping some. The sample shows approximately 100,000 clones, roughly 81% of them seen only once. Sequenced input: peripheral blood. Every receptor here comes from a human donor in a cohort sampled during active COVID-19. The CDR3 runs from the conserved cysteine through the conserved F or W. The D gene is left open where the match is weak. Where a row states a size, it is once, few, many or the class of an expanded clone; other rows omit it.

V: TRBV19
size: .
J: TRBJ2-5
D: .
DNA: TGTGCCAGTAGGCCGGGACTGGGTGAAGAGACCCAGTACTTC
CDR3: CASRPGLGEETQYF

V: TRBV6-5
size: once
J: TRBJ2-7
D: .
DNA: TGTGCCAGCAGGAGAACCGGGACATCTACGTTTGAGCAGTACTTC
CDR3: CASRRTGTSTFEQYF

V: TRBV11-2
size: .
J: TRBJ2-7
D: TRBD1
DNA: TGTGCCAGCAGCTCACCGAGGACAGGGTTCTACGAGCAGTACTTC
CDR3: CASSSPRTGFYEQYF

V: TRBV28
size: .
J: TRBJ1-5
D: .
DNA: TGTGCCAGCAGTTTAAGTCCAGGGGCAGGGAGTCAGCCCCAGCATTTT
CDR3: CASSLSPGAGSQPQHF

V: TRBV30
size: .
J: TRBJ1-6
D: .
DNA: TGTGCCTGGAGCCCGGGACTGATCAATTCACCCCTCCACTTT
CDR3: CAWSPGLINSPLHF

V: TRBV6-5
size: .
J: TRBJ2-7
D: .
DNA: TGTGCCAGCAGTTACCTTCAGGGGTACGAGCAGTACTTC
CDR3: CASSYLQGYEQYF

V: TRBV21-1
size: once
J: TRBJ2-7
D: .
DNA: TGTGCCAGCAGCAAAGGCGGCAGTCGCTCCTACGAGCAGTACTTC
CDR3: CASSKGGSRSYEQYF

V: TRBV27
size: once
J: TRBJ2-3
D: .
DNA: TGTGCCAGCAGTTTCTTCGGCGGGGCAGATACGCAGTATTTT
CDR3: CASSFFGGADTQYF

V: TRBV6-2/TRBV6-3
size: .
J: TRBJ2-2
D: .
DNA: TGTGCCAGCAGTCCCCGGGAGCTGAACACCGGGGAGCTGTTTTTT
CDR3: CASSPRELNTGELFF

V: TRBV12-5
size: .
J: TRBJ2-1
D: TRBD2
DNA: TGTGCTAGTGGGGAATCTAGCGGGGGGTCCTACAATGAGCAGTTCTTC
CDR3: CASGESSGGSYNEQFF

V: TRBV2
size: .
J: TRBJ1-5
D: TRBD1
DNA: TGTGCCAGCAGTGAAGGGGTCAGGGGGATCAATCAGCCCCAGCATTTT
CDR3: CASSEGVRGINQPQHF

V: TRBV6-5
size: .
J: TRBJ1-1
D: .
DNA: TGTGCCAGCAATTGGCGAGGCAGGGACACTGAAGCTTTCTTT
CDR3: CASNWRGRDTEAFF

V: TRBV30
size: .
J: TRBJ1-4
D: TRBD1
DNA: TGTGCCTGGAGGGAATCCCGGACAGGCAGCCTGTTTTTT
CDR3: CAWRESRTGSLFF

V: TRBV4-1
size: .
J: TRBJ1-1
D: .
DNA: TGCGCCAGCAGCCAAGGGCCGGGGAGGGACACTGAAGCTTTCTTT
CDR3: CASSQGPGRDTEAFF

V: TRBV18
size: .
J: TRBJ2-7
D: TRBD2
DNA: TGTGCCAGCTCACTGGGACTAGCGGGGCCCGAGCAGTACTTC
CDR3: CASSLGLAGPEQYF

V: TRBV9
size: once
J: TRBJ1-6
D: TRBD1
DNA: TGTGCCAGCAGCACCCGACAGGGGAGTTCACCCCTCCACTTT
CDR3: CASSTRQGSSPLHF

V: TRBV7-2
size: once
J: TRBJ2-2
D: .
DNA: TGTGCCACTCCGAGGAGTGTGAACACCGGGGAGCTGTTTTTT
CDR3: CATPRSVNTGELFF

V: TRBV6-2/TRBV6-3
size: .
J: TRBJ2-7
D: TRBD1
DNA: TGTGCCAGCAGCCTCGGGACAGGGAATTACGAGCAGTACTTC
CDR3: CASSLGTGNYEQYF

V: TRBV7-3
size: .
J: TRBJ2-2
D: TRBD1
DNA: TGTGCCAGCAGCCCAGGGGGATCAACAGTGAACACCGGGGAGCTGTTTTTT
CDR3: CASSPGGSTVNTGELFF

V: TRBV6-4
size: .
J: TRBJ2-1
D: .
DNA: TGTGCCAGCAGTGGCCGGTTGGAGCGCTGCGAGCAGTTCTTC
CDR3: CASSGRLERCEQFF

V: TRBV29-1
size: .
J: TRBJ1-1
D: .
DNA: TGCAGCGTTGAGGCCGCGGTGAACACTGAAGCTTTCTTT
CDR3: CSVEAAVNTEAFF

V: TRBV10-2
size: few
J: TRBJ1-1
D: .
DNA: TGCGCCAGCAGTGTGGCTAACACTGAAGCTTTCTTT
CDR3: CASSVANTEAFF

V: TRBV6-2/TRBV6-3
size: .
J: TRBJ2-1
D: .
DNA: TGTGCCAGCAGTTACGGGCTCCAGGATATGGAGCAGTTCTTC
CDR3: CASSYGLQDMEQFF

V: TRBV27
size: .
J: TRBJ2-3
D: TRBD2
DNA: TGTGCCAGCAGTTTACTAGCGGCTTCAGATACGCAGTATTTT
CDR3: CASSLLAASDTQYF

V: TRBV30
size: .
J: TRBJ1-6
D: .
DNA: TGTGCCTGGAGCCCCGATTCGATTGGGAGCTCCTATAATTCACCCCTCCACTTT
CDR3: CAWSPDSIGSSYNSPLHF

V: TRBV7-2
size: .
J: TRBJ1-2
D: TRBD1
DNA: TGTGCCAGCAGCTCAGATAACAGGGGAGGCTACACCTTC
CDR3: CASSSDNRGGYTF

V: TRBV30
size: .
J: TRBJ1-1
D: TRBD1
DNA: TGTGCCTGGAGCCTACCGGGACAGGGGGCGGACACTGAAGCTTTCTTT
CDR3: CAWSLPGQGADTEAFF

V: TRBV7-9
size: .
J: TRBJ1-2
D: .
DNA: TGTGCCAGCAGCCGACGGAGGACGGATACAGTCGGCGGCGACTATGGCTACACCTTC
CDR3: CASSRRRTDTVGGDYGYTF

V: TRBV2
size: .
J: TRBJ1-1
D: TRBD1
DNA: TGTGCCAGCACCTTGACAGGGAACGCTGAAGCTTTCTTT
CDR3: CASTLTGNAEAFF

V: TRBV6-5
size: .
J: TRBJ1-2
D: TRBD1
DNA: TGTGCCAGCACCCCAGCCCAACAGGGGGGCTACACCTTC
CDR3: CASTPAQQGGYTF

V: TRBV7-2
size: .
J: TRBJ1-2
D: TRBD1
DNA: TGTGCCAGCAGCTTCGACAGGGTCTATGGCTACACCTTC
CDR3: CASSFDRVYGYTF

V: TRBV28
size: .
J: TRBJ2-7
D: TRBD2
DNA: TGTGCCAGCAGTTTTGAGGGACGGGGGGGCGAAAGATCATTCTACGAGCAGTACTTC
CDR3: CASSFEGRGGERSFYEQYF

V: TRBV30
size: .
J: TRBJ2-3
D: .
DNA: TGTGCCTGGGGGGGGAGACCCGGCACAGATACGCAGTATTTT
CDR3: CAWGGRPGTDTQYF

V: TRBV6-8
size: .
J: TRBJ1-2
D: .
DNA: TGTGCCAGCATGGAATTAGGGCGGGAAGGCAGGGAGGCGAGCTACACCTTC
CDR3: CASMELGREGREASYTF

V: TRBV3-1/TRBV3-2
size: few
J: TRBJ2-7
D: TRBD2
DNA: TGTGCCAGCAGCGGCGGACTAGCGGGACCTTATTACGAGCAGTACTTC
CDR3: CASSGGLAGPYYEQYF

V: TRBV28
size: .
J: TRBJ2-7
D: .
DNA: TGTGCCAGCATTGGTGGGAGTAGTGGCTACGAGCAGTACTTC
CDR3: CASIGGSSGYEQYF

V: TRBV5-1
size: .
J: TRBJ1-1
D: .
DNA: TGCGCCAGCAGCTTGGGGACAGAGAGAAAGAACACTGAAGCTTTCTTT
CDR3: CASSLGTERKNTEAFF

V: TRBV19
size: .
J: TRBJ2-7
D: .
DNA: TGTGCCAGTAGTATAGGGCAGGGGAGCTACGAGCAGTACTTC
CDR3: CASSIGQGSYEQYF

V: TRBV5-4
size: once
J: TRBJ2-1
D: .
DNA: TGTGCCAGCAGCCCCAGCAAACACGGCGGTGAGCAGTTCTTC
CDR3: CASSPSKHGGEQFF

V: TRBV6-4
size: .
J: TRBJ1-4
D: .
DNA: TGTGCCAGCAGTGCCCGGAGCTTGGTAAAACTGTTTTTT
CDR3: CASSARSLVKLFF

V: TRBV27
size: .
J: TRBJ1-1
D: TRBD1
DNA: TGTGCCAGCAGTTTTTCGGGGACAGCCTTGGGCACTGAAGCTTTCTTT
CDR3: CASSFSGTALGTEAFF

V: TRBV5-4
size: .
J: TRBJ2-3
D: .
DNA: TGTGCCAGCAGCTTGGCGCTAGGGAGCGCAGATACGCAGTATTTT
CDR3: CASSLALGSADTQYF

V: TRBV7-9
size: .
J: TRBJ2-7
D: TRBD1
DNA: TGTGCCAGCAGCGGCCAGGGGGACCGAGCCTACGAGCAGTACTTC
CDR3: CASSGQGDRAYEQYF